This passage covers 21 T cell receptor beta chains from one sample sequenced in a study of T cells in Graves' hyperthyroidism and ophthalmopathy. Regions amplified from RNA transcripts were the TCR beta CDR3 regions. The primer set for the first-round RT-PCR of the TCR CDR3 was HTBI. Using its own MiXCR run on the multiplex PCR reads, TCRdb lists one record per CDR3 protein. The table lists under 450,000 distinct CDR3 sequences, approximately 14% of them singletons, with about 7.7% in the top ten. What was sequenced was blood. These receptors were taken from a woman under 30 with Graves' hyperthyroidism.

The V gene is TRBV5-1, the J gene TRBJ1-1; 9 bases fit TRBD1. With V trimmed by 4 bases and J by 1 base, 14 bases remained unmatched. Germline assignment: CDR1 SGHRS and CDR2 YFSETQ. CDR3 size: 18 residues. CDR3 protein: CASSPDRGGGWTNTEAFF. The DNA for the CDR3 is TGCGCCAGCAGCCCAGACAGGGGGGGAGGGTGGACGAACACTGAAGCTTTCTTT.

The chain uses TRBV9 and TRBJ2-5; tentative D call: TRBD1 (6 bases). The germline CDR1 and CDR2 sequences are SGDLS and YYNGEE. With 3 bases removed from V and 5 bases from J, the gap between germline ends came to 8 bases. This CDR3 has 12 residues. This CDR3 reads CASSAGDETQYF. CDR3 DNA sequence: TGTGCCAGCAGCGCAGGGGACGAGACCCAGTACTTC.

This clonotype was observed at least ten times. The genes are TRBV7-2 and TRBJ2-3; D remains ambiguous. The V end was cut by 1 base, the J end by 3 bases, with 8 bases between. The CDR3 consists of 14 residues. The V gene's germline CDR1 is SGHTA and CDR2 FQGNSA. The CDR3 DNA reads as TGTGCCAGCAGCTTAGTTAGTGGTACAGATACGCAGTATTTT. Protein: CASSLVSGTDTQYF.

The rearrangement links TRBV20-1 to TRBJ2-7; 7 bases map to TRBD2. V was clipped by 6 bases and J by 4 bases; unmatched bases: 6. The CDR3 totals 12 residues. CDR1 is DFQATT and CDR2 is SNEGSKA in the germline V gene (reference sequence). DNA for the CDR3: TGCAGTGCGGAACTAGCGCGTTACGAGCAGTACTTC. Its translation is CSAELARYEQYF.

This clonotype was counted many times. The gene calls are TRBV10-1 and TRBJ2-7, with TRBD2 matching over 8 bases. From germline, CDR1 is WNHNN and CDR2 SYGVQD (reference sequence). CDR3 size: 12 residues. V lost 8 bases, J lost 6 bases, and 6 bases stayed unmatched. CDR3 bases: TGCGCCAGCTTACTCGGGGGGGTCGAGCAGTACTTC. It codes for CASLLGGVEQYF.

This clonotype was detected ten times or more. The chain is built from TRBV6-1 and TRBJ2-7; 7 nucleotides align to TRBD1. J lost 2 bases, V lost 4 bases, and 11 bases had no gene match. The CDR3 consists of 16 residues. Germline V gene lookup returns CDR1 MNHNS and CDR2 SASEGT. CDR3 nucleotides: TGTGCCAGCAGTGTTTACAGGGGACGGGATGCCTACGAGCAGTACTTC. Its translation: CASSVYRGRDAYEQYF.

This clonotype was counted only a few times. The chain recombines TRBV5-6 with TRBJ2-5; the match to TRBD1 covers 7 bases. The CDR3 runs to 13 residues. V shed 6 bases, J shed 5 bases, and the junction held 7 bases outside the gene matches. Germline CDR1 is SGHDT and CDR2 is YYEEEE. The CDR3 here is CASNRQGGETQYF. As DNA, the CDR3 is TGTGCCAGCAACCGACAGGGCGGGGAGACCCAGTACTTC.

This chain connects TRBV12-3 or TRBV12-4 to TRBJ2-5; TRBD2 agrees at 10 bases. The J segment lost 4 bases and the V segment lost 5 bases, leaving 10 bases of the junction unmatched. The CDR3 is 16 amino acids. The CDR3 reads CASSPLAGPRGETQYF. For the CDR3, the DNA is TGTGCCAGCAGTCCACTAGCGGGACCCCGGGGAGAGACCCAGTACTTC.

At least ten counts were recorded for this clonotype. The rearrangement uses TRBV24-1 and TRBJ2-7, with D possibly matching TRBD1 (6 bases). Trimming pared 9 bases from V and 7 bases from J, leaving 15 bases between. Germline-derived CDR1 and CDR2 are KGHDR and SFDVKD. The CDR3 has 12 amino acids. CDR3 residues: CATQNRAGEQYF. The CDR3 DNA reads as TGTGCCACCCAAAACAGGGCCGGGGAGCAGTACTTC.

This chain joins TRBV6-1 and TRBJ1-3; D is unclear. V was trimmed by 1 base and J by 0 bases, leaving 10 bases between them. CDR1 is MNHNS and CDR2 is SASEGT in the germline V gene. This CDR3 region has 16 residues. This CDR3 reads CASSEGVRLSGNTIYF. In DNA, the CDR3 is TGTGCCAGCAGTGAAGGTGTCCGTCTCTCTGGAAACACCATATATTTT.

This clonotype was picked up many times. The J gene is TRBJ2-5, the V gene TRBV20-1, with D maybe TRBD2 (5 bases). Trimming stripped 1 base from V and 3 bases from J, with 15 bases between. Looked up from germline, CDR1 is DFQATT and CDR2 is SNEGSKA (reference sequence). The CDR3 sequence is 15 residues long. CDR3 in DNA: TGCAGTGCTAGAGCTCTTCGGGGTGCGGAAGAGACCCAGTACTTC. It is translated as CSARALRGAEETQYF.

The V call is TRBV5-4, the J call TRBJ2-7; D ambiguous. The germline V and J ends were trimmed by 4 bases and 6 bases, with 11 bases remaining between them. The CDR3 is made up of 12 amino acids. Germline assignment: CDR1 SGHNT and CDR2 YYREEE (reference sequence). The CDR3 loop is CASSASGVEQYF. The DNA of the CDR3 is TGTGCCAGCAGCGCCTCCGGCGTCGAGCAGTACTTC.

This clonotype came up a few times. The J gene is TRBJ2-5, the V gene TRBV27; 8 bases are a match to TRBD1. CDR1 and CDR2 (germline): MNHEY, SMNVEV (reference sequence). The ends lost 6 bases at V and 0 bases at J; junction bases unmatched: 6. The CDR3 totals 15 residues. CDR3 DNA sequence: TGTGCCAGCAGAAGGGGGACAGGATACCAAGAGACCCAGTACTTC. This gives the protein CASRRGTGYQETQYF.

The chain has TRBV19 and TRBJ1-4; 8 bases line up with TRBD1. CDR1 and CDR2 (germline): LNHDA, SQIVND (reference sequence). The CDR3 is made up of 12 amino acids. The trim removed 9 bases at V and 8 bases at J, leaving 5 bases unmatched. CDR3: CASHDRGEKLFF. Written as DNA, the CDR3 is TGTGCCAGCCATGACAGGGGCGAAAAACTGTTTTTT.

In this sample, this clonotype turned up a few times. A much more abundant neighbour one base away suggests this may be a read error. The chain couples TRBV12-3 or TRBV12-4 to TRBJ1-2, with D perhaps matching TRBD1 (5 bases). The length of the CDR3 is 12 residues. In DNA form, the CDR3 reads TGTACCAGCAGTACTCAGGGTTATGGCTACACCTTC. This encodes CTSSTQGYGYTF.

This clonotype showed up many times. V and J are TRBV7-3 and TRBJ2-7; 7 nucleotides align to TRBD2. Germline V gene sequence: CDR1 SGHTA, CDR2 FQGTGA. The CDR3 extends over 15 amino acids. V lost 1 base, J lost 4 bases, and 7 bases stayed unmatched. This CDR3 is CASSLSSAGVYEQYF. The CDR3 region has the DNA TGTGCCAGCAGCTTAAGCTCGGCGGGAGTGTACGAGCAGTACTTC.

This clonotype was recorded many times. This chain joins TRBV30 and TRBJ1-3; D gene uncertain. Trimming pared 3 bases from V and 7 bases from J, leaving 19 bases between. The CDR3 spans 15 residues. CDR1 and CDR2 (germline): GTSNPN, SVGIG (reference sequence). The CDR3 nucleotides read TGTGCCTGGAGGGGTTCGGGGATGTCCAGGAACACCATATATTTT. Its translation: CAWRGSGMSRNTIYF.

The chain employs TRBV9 and TRBJ2-5; 9 bases line up with TRBD1. V lost 2 bases to trimming and J lost 7 bases; unmatched junction nucleotides: 9. The CDR3 consists of 15 residues. Looked up from germline, CDR1 is SGDLS and CDR2 is YYNGEE. The chain's CDR3 is CASSVATGGLGTQYF. The CDR3 region has the DNA TGTGCCAGCAGCGTCGCCACAGGGGGCTTAGGGACCCAGTACTTC.

This clonotype has only one observation. The chain couples TRBV11-1 to TRBJ1-2; tentatively, D is TRBD1 (6 bases). CDR3 length: 15 residues. Trimming left V 5 bases short and J 6 bases short, with 19 bases between. CDR1 is SGHAT and CDR2 is FQDESV in the germline V gene (reference sequence). This CDR3 reads CASSPTPGVSHGYTF. The CDR3 DNA reads as TGTGCCAGCAGCCCTACCCCAGGGGTTTCGCATGGCTACACCTTC.

This clonotype came up many times. J is TRBJ1-4 and V is TRBV27; D possibly corresponds to TRBD1 (5 bases). The CDR3 runs 15 residues. Between the trimmed V and J ends, which lost 9 bases and 8 bases, there was a span of 22 bases. Germline values: CDR1 MNHEY, CDR2 SMNVEV (reference sequence). CDR3 protein: CASLKRGAFGEKLFF. The CDR3 DNA reads as TGTGCCAGTTTGAAGAGAGGGGCATTTGGAGAAAAACTGTTTTTT.

This clonotype came up many times. The gene calls are TRBV5-1 and TRBJ2-5; the match to TRBD2 covers 12 bases. Per the germline V gene, CDR1 is SGHRS and CDR2 is YFSETQ. Unmatched junction bases numbered 9, after V lost 4 bases and J lost 2 bases. The CDR3 runs to 17 residues. CDR3 in amino acids: CASSTGGLAGGQETQYF. CDR3 nucleotide sequence: TGCGCCAGCAGCACCGGAGGTCTAGCGGGGGGGCAAGAGACCCAGTACTTC.